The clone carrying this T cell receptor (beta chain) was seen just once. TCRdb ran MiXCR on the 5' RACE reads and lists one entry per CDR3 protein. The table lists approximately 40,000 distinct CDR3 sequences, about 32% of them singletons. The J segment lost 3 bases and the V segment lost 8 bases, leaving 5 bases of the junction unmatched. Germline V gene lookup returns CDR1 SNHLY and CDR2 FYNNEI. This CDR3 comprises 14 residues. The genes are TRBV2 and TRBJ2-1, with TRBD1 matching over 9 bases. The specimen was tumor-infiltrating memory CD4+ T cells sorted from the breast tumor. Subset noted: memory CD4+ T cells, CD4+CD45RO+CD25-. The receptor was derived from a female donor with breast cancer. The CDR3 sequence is CASPGTGLYNEQFF. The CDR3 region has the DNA TGTGCCAGCCCGGGGACAGGGCTCTACAATGAGCAGTTCTTC.